This T cell receptor beta chain was recorded in a study of T cell responses to AZD1222 COVID-19 vaccine. Study-wide findings and caveats: The donor cohort was predominantly white British with a female majority, and clonal diversity may have been underestimated. Among spike-specific TCRs, nearly half reportedly target unmutated variant regions.

Assay used: immunoSEQ multiplex PCR; TCRdb lists only in-frame clones, some missing. The sample lists about 120,000 clones; 85% to 95% were seen once. Comments on this clone: Antigen: not known.

Sequences were derived from peripheral blood, sampled on day 0 of AZD1222 vaccination. This receptor was obtained from an adult in good health.

The CDR3: CASSGGGSGSSYEQYF. In nucleotides, the CDR3 is TGTGCCAGTAGTGGGGGTGGTAGCGGGAGCTCCTACGAGCAGTACTTC. The chain links TRBV19 to TRBJ2-7, with 9 bases lining up with TRBD2. This CDR3 spans 16 amino acids. The V gene end was trimmed by 5 bases and the J gene end by 0 bases; junction bases not matched to a gene: 8. Looked up from germline, CDR1 is LNHDA and CDR2 is SQIVND (reference sequence). Together with reference TRBV19 and TRBJ2-7, the CDR3 gives the full variable domain: DGGITQSPKYLFRKEGQNVTLSCEQNLNHDAMYWYRQDPGQGLRLIYYSQIVNDFQKGDIAEGYSVSREKKESFPLTVTSAQKNPTAFYLCASSGGGSGSSYEQYFGPGTRLTVT.